This TCR beta chain was found in a study of blood T cell repertoires in COVID-19. Background on the study: From T cells, B-cell-depleted T cells, or PBMCs came the material, which was cDNA or gDNA.

From germline, CDR1 is SGHRS and CDR2 YFSETQ. V shed 0 bases, J shed 2 bases, and the junction held 4 bases outside the gene matches. The CDR3 is 15 residues long. Profiling relied on immunoSEQ multiplex PCR, and the TCRdb table lists in-frame clones only, not all of them. The sample has around 300,000 clones, around 86% seen once; the top ten hold about 3%. Sequencing input: peripheral blood. The receptor was derived from a woman in her twenties or thirties with active or convalescent COVID-19. The chain is built from TRBV5-1 and TRBJ2-7; 8 bases agree with TRBD2. The CDR3 DNA reads TGCGCCAGCAGCTTGGCCGGGGGGGAAACCTACGAGCAGTACTTC. Protein product: CASSLAGGETYEQYF.